This TCR beta chain is from a study of T cell responses to AZD1222 COVID-19 vaccine. V lost 7 bases, J lost 4 bases, and 8 bases lay in between. The germline V gene has CDR1 MDHEN and CDR2 SYDVKM. The CDR3 sequence is 12 residues long. Study results and limitations: Only five to seven AZD1222 recipients were seropositive at baseline. Once two AZD1222 doses were given, Spike-specific TCR breadth and depth went up. Of spike-specific TCRs, nearly half reportedly target regions left unmutated in variants. In a largely white British group with more females than males, clonal diversity was possibly underestimated.

A note on this clone: The antigen remains unidentified.

Only in-frame clones appear in the TCRdb table, and some are missing; sequencing was by immunoSEQ multiplex PCR. The profile covers about 64,000 clones, with around nine tenths appearing a single time and about 5.7% taken by the ten largest. The chain uses TRBV28 and TRBJ1-5; D gene unclear. Sample: peripheral blood, taken 28 days after the second dose of the MenACWY control vaccine. This TCR was recovered from an adult who received the MenACWY meningococcal vaccine as a control. The CDR3 loop is CASIQGNQPQHF. The CDR3, as DNA: TGTGCCAGCATTCAAGGGAATCAGCCCCAGCATTTT. Variable domain in full (rest from reference TRBV28 and TRBJ1-5): DVKVTQSSRYLVKRTGEKVFLECVQDMDHENMFWYRQDPGLGLRLIYFSYDVKMKEKGDIPEGYSVSREKKERFSLILESASTNQTSMYLCASIQGNQPQHFGDGTRLSIL.